This T cell receptor (beta chain) appears in the sequencing data of a study of blood T cell repertoires in COVID-19. About the study: COVID-19 samples collected from the United States, Italy and Spain covered acute and convalescent phases. From T cells, B-cell-depleted T cells, or PBMCs came the material, which was cDNA or gDNA.

The participants were between roughly 18 and 89 years old and came from roughly 25 US areas. Sequencing used immunoSEQ multiplex PCR; TCRdb keeps in-frame clones, though not all of them. Among about 480,000 clones, 70% to 90% were seen once, and the ten largest hold less than 2%. Germline CDR1 MNHEY, CDR2 SVGAGI. V was clipped by 6 bases and J by 4 bases; unmatched bases: 10. This CDR3 contains 15 residues. This receptor was obtained from a woman aged 40 to 50 who had recovered from COVID-19. V usage is TRBV6-5 and J usage is TRBJ2-5; 8 bases line up with TRBD1. Sequencing was carried out using PBMCs or T cells enriched from blood (not recorded which). The CDR3 DNA reads as TGTGCCAGCAGCCCGACAGGGGTGGGTGGAGAGACCCAGTACTTC. Translated, it gives CASSPTGVGGETQYF.